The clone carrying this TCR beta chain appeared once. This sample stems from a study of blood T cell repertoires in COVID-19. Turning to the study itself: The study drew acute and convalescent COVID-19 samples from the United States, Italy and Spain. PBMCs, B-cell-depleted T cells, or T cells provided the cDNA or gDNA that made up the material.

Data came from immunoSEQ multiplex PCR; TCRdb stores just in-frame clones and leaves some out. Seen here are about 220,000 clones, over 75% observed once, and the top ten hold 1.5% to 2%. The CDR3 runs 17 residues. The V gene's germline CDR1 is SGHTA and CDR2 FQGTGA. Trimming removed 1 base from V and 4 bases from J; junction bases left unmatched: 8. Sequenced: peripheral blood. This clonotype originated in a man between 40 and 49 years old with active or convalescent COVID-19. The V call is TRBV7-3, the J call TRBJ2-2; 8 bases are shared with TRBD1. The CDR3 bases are TGTGCCAGCAGCTTAAAGCCTACAGGGGGTCCCACCGGGGAGCTGTTTTTT. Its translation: CASSLKPTGGPTGELFF.